The 20 T cell receptor beta chains below come from one sample, sequenced in a study of shared clonotypes between healthy human individuals. Naive CD8 cells, CD45RO-negative and positively selected for CCR7, excluded terminally differentiated effector memory CD45RA+ cells. The data were produced by immunoSEQ multiplex PCR, yet TCRdb's version contains in-frame clones alone and is incomplete. The sample lists approximately 650,000 clones; about 95% were seen once. Material: naive CD8+ T cells sorted from blood. These receptors originate from a woman aged 25 to 39 in good health.

This clone was recorded once. The CDR3 reads CASSQVALTGELFF. The CDR3 nucleotides are TGCGCCAGCAGCCAAGTGGCGCTCACCGGGGAGCTGTTTTTT. The V call is TRBV4-1, the J call TRBJ2-2; D uncertain. Germline values: CDR1 MGHRA, CDR2 YSYEKL. The CDR3 length is 14 residues. Trimming removed 1 base from V and 4 bases from J, with 7 bases in between.

This clone is a singleton in its sample. The chain carries TRBV27 and TRBJ2-1; 12 positions agree with TRBD2. J lost 3 bases, V lost 3 bases, and 9 bases had no gene match. This CDR3 has 18 residues. CDR1 is MNHEY, CDR2 SMNVEV, per germline (reference sequence). The chain's CDR3 is CASSLSGLAGRVYNEQFF. Written as DNA, the CDR3 is TGTGCCAGCAGTTTGTCAGGACTAGCGGGAAGGGTCTACAATGAGCAGTTCTTC.

The chain joins TRBV7-2 to TRBJ2-5; D gene uncertain. From germline, CDR1 is SGHTA and CDR2 FQGNSA. The CDR3 contains 13 residues. V dropped 2 bases and J dropped 4 bases, with 8 bases sitting between them. The CDR3 bases are TGTGCCAGCAGCTTAAGGGTTCTAGAGACCCAGTACTTC. Translation: CASSLRVLETQYF. Full variable domain (missing parts from reference TRBV7-2 and TRBJ2-5): GAGVSQSPSNKVTEKGKDVELRCDPISGHTALYWYRQSLGQGLEFLIYFQGNSAPDKSGLPSDRFSAERTGGSVSTLTIQRTQQEDSAVYLCASSLRVLETQYFGPGTRLLVL.

The J gene is TRBJ2-3, the V gene TRBV28, with 8 bases identical to TRBD2. The CDR3 runs to 18 residues. CDR1 is MDHEN and CDR2 is SYDVKM in the germline V gene. V lost 3 bases and J lost 0; bases outside the gene matches: 11. The CDR3: CASSFKNWRGESTDTQYF. The CDR3 nucleotides read TGTGCCAGCAGTTTTAAGAACTGGCGGGGGGAAAGCACAGATACGCAGTATTTT.

The J gene is TRBJ1-2, the V gene TRBV25-1; 11 bases fit TRBD1. Looked up from germline, CDR1 is MGHDK and CDR2 is SYGVNS. Germline trimming cut 10 bases from V and 4 bases from J; bases unmatched to any gene: 11. The CDR3 length is 15 residues. CDR3 sequence reads: CATFGGTGGGYGYTF. The CDR3 DNA is TGTGCCACCTTCGGGGGGACAGGGGGAGGCTATGGCTACACCTTC.

This chain uses TRBV7-6 with TRBJ1-3; D not resolved. V dropped 3 bases and J dropped 1 base, with 10 bases sitting between them. Germline V gene data show CDR1 as SGHVS and CDR2 as FNYEAQ. This CDR3 is 15 amino acids long. The CDR3 DNA is TGTGCCAGCAGCTTCGGACGGATATCTGGAAACACCATATATTTT. Amino acids: CASSFGRISGNTIYF.

Regarding this clone: The sample holds other DNA sequences that translate to the same CDR3. CDR3 region: CASSLGGQGNQPQHF. The CDR3 region has the DNA TGTGCCAGCAGTTTGGGGGGACAGGGCAATCAGCCCCAGCATTTT. The J gene is TRBJ1-5, the V gene TRBV28; 8 bases are a match to TRBD1. J gave up 2 bases and V 3 bases, and 3 bases lay outside the gene matches. CDR1 and CDR2 (germline): MDHEN, SYDVKM. This CDR3 is 15 amino acids long.

This chain joins TRBV6-6 and TRBJ2-7, with D tentatively TRBD1 or TRBD2 (5 bases each). Per germline, CDR1 MNHNY and CDR2 SVGAGI (reference sequence). Trimming shortened V by 0 bases and J by 2 bases, and 5 bases separated the two germline ends. This CDR3 region has 13 residues. CDR3 bases: TGTGCCAGCAGTTACTCGGGACCCTACGAGCAGTACTTC. Translation gives CASSYSGPYEQYF.

V gene TRBV28 combines with J gene TRBJ2-7, with 12 bases aligning to TRBD1. The CDR3 runs to 17 residues. V lost 5 bases to trimming and J lost 6 bases; unmatched junction nucleotides: 14. In germline, CDR1 is MDHEN, CDR2 SYDVKM. For the CDR3, the DNA is TGTGCCAGCAGTGGGGGACAGGGGGCGATTGTCTCGGGCGAGCAGTACTTC. It translates to CASSGGQGAIVSGEQYF.

The chain uses TRBV4-1 and TRBJ2-5; D might be TRBD2 (5 bases). Trimming shortened V by 2 bases and J by 5 bases, and 18 bases separated the two germline ends. From germline, CDR1 is MGHRA and CDR2 YSYEKL. The CDR3 spans 16 residues. DNA of the CDR3: TGCGCCAGCAGCCAAATCCCCTTGGGAGAGGACGAGACCCAGTACTTC. Translated: CASSQIPLGEDETQYF.

The chain has TRBV5-6 and TRBJ1-6, with D possibly being TRBD1 (5 bases). Germline-derived CDR1 and CDR2 are SGHDT and YYEEEE. The CDR3 runs 17 residues. Between the trimmed V and J ends, which lost 0 bases and 8 bases, there was a span of 18 bases. CDR3 DNA sequence: TGTGCCAGCAGCTTGGAAGGGGCCGGGGAGACAGATTCACCCCTCCACTTT. The encoded protein is CASSLEGAGETDSPLHF.

The chain uses TRBV27 and TRBJ2-5; tentatively, D is TRBD2 (6 bases). Trimming took 4 bases from V and 5 from J, leaving 17 bases between them. Germline V gene data show CDR1 as MNHEY and CDR2 as SMNVEV (reference sequence). The CDR3 contains 15 residues. This CDR3 reads CASSSSSDALETQYF. The DNA of the CDR3 is TGTGCCAGCAGTTCCTCTAGCGACGCCTTGGAGACCCAGTACTTC.

Points on this clone: The junction shows a germline mismatch at one end, possibly a read error. The chain links TRBV4-1 to TRBJ2-1, with TRBD2 matching 10 bases. CDR1 MGHRA and CDR2 YSYEKL come from the germline V gene. The CDR3 has 16 amino acids. The CDR3 DNA sequence: TGCGCCAGCACCCAACGGGAAGCGGGAGGGTCTATTGAGCAGTTCTTC. Its translation: CASTQREAGGSIEQFF.

The chain recombines TRBV5-1 with TRBJ2-1; weak D call: TRBD1 (5 bases). The CDR3 contains 13 residues. Germline V gene sequence: CDR1 SGHRS, CDR2 YFSETQ. Trimming removed 7 bases at V and 0 bases at J, with 8 bases between. The CDR3 DNA follows: TGCGCCAGCGGCGACAGCTCCTACAATGAGCAGTTCTTC. Protein: CASGDSSYNEQFF.

The V gene is TRBV21-1, the J gene TRBJ1-5. TRBV21-1 is deemed a pseudogene. The CDR3 consists of 20 residues. CDR3 loop: CASSKFRGDPPLYSNQPQHF. In nucleotides, the CDR3 is TGTGCCAGCAGCAAGTTTCGCGGGGACCCACCGCTCTATAGCAATCAGCCCCAGCATTTT.

The chain couples TRBV27 to TRBJ2-7; 11 bases map to TRBD2. The CDR3 has 15 residues. The V gene's germline CDR1 is MNHEY and CDR2 SMNVEV (reference sequence). With 6 bases clipped from V and 5 bases from J, the junction kept 9 bases outside the gene matches. As DNA, the CDR3 is TGTGCCAGCAGCCATAGCGGGAGGGCCGGCAACGAGCAGTACTTC. This sequence encodes CASSHSGRAGNEQYF.

The chain links TRBV30 to TRBJ2-2; D not resolved. The ends were cut back, 1 base at V and 4 bases at J, with 4 bases in the middle. CDR3 length: 12 residues. Per the germline V gene, CDR1 is GTSNPN and CDR2 is SVGIG (reference sequence). The DNA for the CDR3 is TGTGCCTGGAGTGAGGGCACCGGGGAGCTGTTTTTT. Translated, it gives CAWSEGTGELFF.

The chain combines TRBV9 with TRBJ2-4, with TRBD1 matching 9 bases. This CDR3 comprises 15 residues. The V and J ends lost 10 bases and 4 bases, in that order; junction bases with no gene match: 12. CDR1 and CDR2 from the germline V gene are SGDLS and YYNGEE. CDR3 bases: TGTGCCTCCAGGGGGGACAGGGTAATAAAAAACATTCAGTACTTC. It encodes CASRGDRVIKNIQYF.

The rearrangement uses TRBV7-9 and TRBJ2-7; 8 positions agree with TRBD1. This CDR3 spans 14 amino acids. V trimming: 8 bases; J trimming: 4 bases; junction bases outside the gene matches: 10. Germline CDR1 reads SEHNR; CDR2 reads FQNEAQ (reference sequence). CDR3 in amino acids: CASGVAGGLYEQYF. The CDR3 bases are TGTGCCAGCGGGGTGGCAGGGGGCCTATACGAGCAGTACTTC.

V is TRBV14 and J is TRBJ2-7; D is uncertain. Per the germline V gene, CDR1 is SGHDN and CDR2 is FVKESK. V gave up 1 base and J gave up 5 bases, with 12 bases separating them. The CDR3 loop spans 14 amino acids. The DNA of the CDR3 is TGTGCCAGCAGCCAAGTCACGTCGGCCGACGAGCAGTACTTC. This gives the protein CASSQVTSADEQYF.